The source of this T cell receptor (beta chain) is a study of cytomegalovirus exposure and HLA in healthy donors. V gave up 3 bases and J gave up 1 base, with 11 bases separating them. Germline V gene sequence: CDR1 LNHDA, CDR2 SQIVND (reference sequence). This CDR3 is 15 amino acids long. Study-level results: The study listed 164 cytomegalovirus-associated TCR beta chains.

Turning to this clone: Its matching antigen is unknown.

The PCR contained 60 Vbeta and 13 Jbeta primers. Sequencing was performed with immunoSEQ multiplex PCR; in TCRdb, only in-frame clones are kept and a portion is missing. The table records approximately 200,000 clones, 70% to 75% of them present only once. The source material was PBMCs. This TCR came from a woman under 40 in good health and CMV-seropositive. V is TRBV19 and J is TRBJ2-3, with TRBD2 as a possible D gene (6 bases). The CDR3 spells CASSIARDRTDTQYF. The CDR3 DNA is TGTGCCAGTAGTATCGCGCGGGACCGCACAGATACGCAGTATTTT.